This passage covers 15 T cell receptor beta chains from one sample sequenced in a study of blood T cell repertoires in COVID-19. Clones were read by immunoSEQ multiplex PCR, and TCRdb kept only the in-frame ones, dropping some. The sample includes around 160,000 clones, roughly 80% seen only once; the top ten take 35% to 40%. Material: peripheral blood. These receptors were obtained from a human donor in a cohort sampled during active COVID-19.

The rearrangement uses TRBV3-1 (or the pseudogene TRBV3-2) and TRBJ1-6; the D gene is possibly TRBD1 (5 bases). The CDR3 covers 15 residues. Germline V lookup: CDR1 LGHDT, CDR2 YNNKEL (reference sequence). Between the trimmed V and J ends, which lost 4 bases and 10 bases, there was a span of 17 bases. The CDR3 sequence is CASSPRAGGDSPLHF. The CDR3 DNA follows: TGTGCCAGCAGCCCCCGGGCGGGCGGGGACTCACCCCTCCACTTT.

The CDR3: CASSQGLAGRSRLGYTF. The CDR3 DNA reads TGTGCCAGCAGCCAAGGGTTGGCAGGGCGGAGTCGTCTCGGCTACACCTTC. V usage is TRBV3-1 (or the pseudogene TRBV3-2) and J usage is TRBJ1-2; possibly TRBD1 for D (5 bases). CDR3 length: 17 residues. The ends were cut back, 1 base at V and 8 bases at J, with 23 bases in the middle. CDR1 and CDR2 (germline): LGHDT, YNNKEL (reference sequence).

This chain uses TRBV2 with TRBJ1-1, with D perhaps TRBD1 (6 bases). Germline loops: CDR1 SNHLY, CDR2 FYNNEI. The CDR3 is 15 amino acids. V was cut by 7 bases and J by 5 bases, with 20 bases left in between. The CDR3 is CASKILRDQGTEAFF. The CDR3 DNA sequence: TGTGCCAGCAAAATACTACGGGACCAGGGGACTGAAGCTTTCTTT.

The chain couples TRBV5-8 to TRBJ1-2, with TRBD1 identical over 8 bases. With V trimmed by 5 bases and J by 5 bases, 8 bases remained unmatched. The V gene's germline CDR1 is SGHTS and CDR2 YDEGEE. CDR3 length: 14 amino acids. CDR3 in amino acids: CASRDRGKIYGYTF. DNA of the CDR3: TGTGCCAGCAGAGACAGGGGAAAAATTTATGGCTACACCTTC.

The rearrangement joins TRBV7-9 to TRBJ1-1; 7 bases line up with TRBD1. Germline values: CDR1 SEHNR, CDR2 FQNEAQ (reference sequence). Germline trimming cut 5 bases from V and 3 bases from J; bases unmatched to any gene: 6. This CDR3 contains 14 residues. The CDR3 spells CASSDWGTDTEAFF. DNA of the CDR3: TGTGCCAGCAGCGATTGGGGGACAGACACTGAAGCTTTCTTT.

CDR3 sequence reads: CASSARSGGFDEQFF. CDR3 coding DNA: TGTGCCAGCAGCGCCCGGAGCGGGGGGTTCGATGAGCAGTTCTTC. This chain connects TRBV5-5 to TRBJ2-1; 9 bases fit TRBD2. V shed 4 bases, J shed 8 bases, and the junction held 10 bases outside the gene matches. The CDR3 is made up of 15 amino acids. Germline lookup yields CDR1 SGHKS and CDR2 YYEKEE (reference sequence).

V gene TRBV11-3 combines with J gene TRBJ2-7; 10 bases are a match to TRBD2. Trimming took 6 bases from V and 1 from J; bases not matched to a gene: 12. Germline V lookup: CDR1 SGHNT, CDR2 YENEEA. The CDR3 loop spans 17 amino acids. CDR3 DNA sequence: TGTGCCAGCAGTCTCCCCGGGACTAGCGTTTTGTCCTACGAGCAGTACTTC. This encodes CASSLPGTSVLSYEQYF.

The chain employs TRBV7-9 and TRBJ1-1, with 7 nucleotides matching TRBD1. Trimming removed 1 base from V and 5 bases from J; junction bases left unmatched: 4. CDR3 length equals 14 residues. In germline, CDR1 is SEHNR, CDR2 FQNEAQ (reference sequence). The CDR3 bases are TGTGCCAGCAGCTTAGGGAACAGGGGTACTGAAGCTTTCTTT. Its translation is CASSLGNRGTEAFF.

The rearrangement links TRBV4-1 to TRBJ1-5; D not resolved. V lost 4 bases and J lost 6, with 19 bases in between. There are 16 residues in the CDR3. Germline CDR1 MGHRA, CDR2 YSYEKL. CDR3 sequence: CASSPPAMRVGQPQHF. The DNA for the CDR3 is TGCGCCAGCAGCCCCCCGGCGATGAGGGTGGGTCAGCCCCAGCATTTT.

The chain is built from TRBV27 and TRBJ2-1; the match to TRBD2 covers 15 bases. The V gene end was trimmed by 5 bases and the J gene end by 3 bases; junction bases not matched to a gene: 5. This CDR3 has 17 amino acids. Germline assignment: CDR1 MNHEY and CDR2 SMNVEV (reference sequence). CDR3 in amino acids: CASSPGTSGRIYNEQFF. The CDR3 region has the DNA TGTGCCAGCAGTCCCGGGACTAGCGGGAGGATCTACAATGAGCAGTTCTTC.

V gene TRBV2 combines with J gene TRBJ2-7, with a possible D match to TRBD2 (6 bases). The CDR3 runs 13 residues. Germline V gene sequence: CDR1 SNHLY, CDR2 FYNNEI. V lost 4 bases, J lost 3 bases, and 10 bases lay in between. CDR3 amino acids: CASSASGLYEQYF. The CDR3, as DNA: TGTGCCAGCAGTGCAAGCGGGCTCTACGAGCAGTACTTC.

This chain links TRBV7-6 with TRBJ1-1, with D perhaps TRBD1 (5 bases). The CDR3 extends over 14 amino acids. V lost 7 bases to trimming and J lost 5 bases, with 17 bases between them. Germline loops: CDR1 SGHVS, CDR2 FNYEAQ. CDR3 protein: CASTPGGVGTEAFF. Written as DNA, the CDR3 is TGTGCCAGCACCCCCGGGGGGGTGGGGACTGAAGCTTTCTTT.

This clone was seen once. This rearrangement joins TRBV7-9 to TRBJ2-5; the D gene is possibly TRBD1 (5 bases). The germline CDR1 and CDR2 sequences are SEHNR and FQNEAQ (reference sequence). The CDR3 spans 13 residues. V shed 11 bases and J shed 2 bases, with 15 bases lying between them. CDR3 sequence: CASWAGIQETQYF. The CDR3 nucleotides are TGTGCCTCCTGGGCAGGGATACAAGAGACCCAGTACTTC.

V and J are TRBV7-9 and TRBJ2-7; D is undetermined. The germline V and J ends were trimmed by 4 bases and 9 bases, with 10 bases remaining between them. The germline V gene has CDR1 SEHNR and CDR2 FQNEAQ (reference sequence). This CDR3 has 11 residues. The CDR3 coding sequence is TGTGCCAGCAGCTCCGACTGGTGGCAGTACTTC. Translating it yields CASSSDWWQYF. The whole variable domain, filled in from reference TRBV7-9 and TRBJ2-7, reads DTGVSQNPRHKITKRGQNVTFRCDPISEHNRLYWYRQTLGQGPEFLTYFQNEAQLEKSRLLSDRFSAERPKGSFSTLEIQRTEQGDSAMYLCASSSDWWQYFGPGTRLTVT.

This sequence joins TRBV5-6 and TRBJ2-5, with TRBD1 matching over 8 bases. CDR1 and CDR2 (germline): SGHDT, YYEEEE. CDR3 size: 18 residues. With V trimmed by 0 bases and J by 0 bases, 10 bases remained unmatched. The CDR3 region has the DNA TGTGCCAGCAGCTTGGTATCGACAGGGGCCTCGTACCAAGAGACCCAGTACTTC. Its protein is CASSLVSTGASYQETQYF.